Listed here are 6 T cell receptor beta chains from one sample, sequenced in a study of long-term antiretroviral therapy in people with HIV. Survey-level resolution applied to immunoSEQ assay v3.0. Profiled with immunoSEQ multiplex PCR; TCRdb holds only in-frame clones, not every one. This sample has tens of thousands of clones, with about nine tenths found just once. Sequences were derived from unsorted PBMCs, sampled 1.8 years before starting antiretroviral therapy. Receptors were obtained from a woman aged 25 to 39 with HIV.

This chain uses TRBV6-1 with TRBJ2-5, with 9 positions matching TRBD2. Germline-derived CDR1 and CDR2 are MNHNS and SASEGT. This CDR3 is 15 amino acids long. Unmatched junction bases numbered 4, after V lost 3 bases and J lost 2 bases. Here the CDR3 reads CASSEPAGGQETQYF. CDR3 sequence (DNA): TGTGCCAGCAGTGAGCCAGCGGGGGGACAAGAGACCCAGTACTTC.

The chain links TRBV7-8 to TRBJ1-5, with unresolved D. Germline V CDR1 and CDR2: SGHVS, FQNEAQ. The V end was cut by 5 bases, the J end by 1 base, with 6 bases between. This CDR3 region has 13 residues. CDR3 sequence reads: CASSGMSNQPQHF. CDR3 nucleotide sequence: TGTGCCAGCAGCGGCATGAGCAATCAGCCCCAGCATTTT.

The V and J genes are TRBV30 and TRBJ2-2; TRBD1 agrees at 7 bases. This CDR3 spans 16 amino acids. CDR1 is GTSNPN, CDR2 SVGIG, per germline (reference sequence). V lost 0 bases to trimming and J lost 4 bases; unmatched junction nucleotides: 8. The chain's CDR3 is CAWSVTGTVPTGELFF. CDR3 bases: TGTGCCTGGAGTGTAACGGGGACAGTCCCCACCGGGGAGCTGTTTTTT. Supplemented by reference TRBV30 and TRBJ2-2, the full variable domain reads SQTIHQWPATLVQPVGSPLSLECTVEGTSNPNLYWYRQAAGRGLQLLFYSVGIGQISSEVPQNLSASRPQDRQFILSSKKLLLSDSGFYLCAWSVTGTVPTGELFFGEGSRLTVL.

The chain uses TRBV11-2 and TRBJ1-3; 9 bases match TRBD1. The CDR3 is made up of 17 amino acids. Per the germline V gene, CDR1 is SGHAT and CDR2 is FQNNGV. J gave up 0 bases and V 5 bases, and 8 bases lay outside the gene matches. DNA for the CDR3: TGTGCCAGCAGCATGGGGCCGGGACAGGGCTCTGGAAACACCATATATTTT. Residues: CASSMGPGQGSGNTIYF.

The chain recombines TRBV4-2 with TRBJ2-3; D is unresolved. CDR1 LGHNA and CDR2 YNFKEQ come from the germline V gene. V shed 1 base and J shed 3 bases, with 8 bases lying between them. CDR3 size: 14 residues. The CDR3 sequence: CASSQVLGTDTQYF. The CDR3 region has the DNA TGTGCCAGCAGCCAAGTTTTAGGGACAGATACGCAGTATTTT.

This chain joins TRBV5-1 and TRBJ2-7, with TRBD1 matching 11 bases. In germline, CDR1 is SGHRS, CDR2 YFSETQ. The J segment lost 3 bases and the V segment lost 4 bases, leaving 6 bases of the junction unmatched. CDR3 length equals 15 residues. CDR3: CASSQGTGGVYEQYV. Here the CDR3 DNA reads TGCGCCAGCAGCCAAGGGACAGGGGGAGTCTACGAGCAGTACGTC.